Included here is one TCR beta chain sequence, with context. No antigen is known for it. This sample stems from a study of cytomegalovirus exposure and HLA in healthy donors. Overall study results and limits: V- and J-gene trimming of TCR beta was linked (in a later analysis) to a missense DCLRE1C variant. Analysis performed later showed TCR beta chains linked to HLA being more clonally expanded than equally common others.

In the PCR, 60 Vbeta and 13 Jbeta primers were used. Sequencing was performed with immunoSEQ multiplex PCR; in TCRdb, only in-frame clones are kept and a portion is missing. The table records about 160,000 clones, approximately 82% of them present only once. The germline CDR1 and CDR2 sequences are GTSNPN and SVGIG (reference sequence). Between the trimmed V and J ends, which lost 3 bases and 8 bases, there was a span of 13 bases. The CDR3 sequence is 12 residues long. The sequence was collected from a man aged 45-65 years in good health and CMV-seropositive. The V gene is TRBV30, the J gene TRBJ1-2; D perhaps matches TRBD1 (6 bases). Sequenced input: PBMCs. The CDR3 loop reads CAWSDTGPGYTF. The CDR3 nucleotides are TGTGCCTGGAGCGATACAGGGCCCGGCTACACCTTC. The full variable domain, in which reference TRBV30 and TRBJ1-2 provide the parts outside the CDR3, is SQTIHQWPATLVQPVGSPLSLECTVEGTSNPNLYWYRQAAGRGLQLLFYSVGIGQISSEVPQNLSASRPQDRQFILSSKKLLLSDSGFYLCAWSDTGPGYTFGSGTRLTVV.